These T cell receptor beta chains were read from a single sample in a study of T-cell reconstitution after alpha-beta-depleted transplantation in children. TCRdb reprocessed the PCR reads with MiXCR, giving one entry per CDR3 protein. Counted here are just over 950,000 distinct CDR3 sequences, about 29% occurring once; the ten biggest clones make up more than 25%. The sample here was PBMCs, mostly from graft donor cells, taken 360 days after TCRalphabeta/CD19-depleted stem cell transplant. All receptors come from a boy younger than two who had a stem cell transplant for SCID, so the T cells may come from the graft donor. Both conserved end residues are part of each CDR3. Each record gives: D gene, J gene, clone size, V gene, CDR3 DNA, CDR3 protein. A D gene is named only where the DNA matches it firmly. Clone size is not always given. Where it is, it says once, few, many or a class for expanded clones.

- | TRBJ2-5 | - | TRBV5-5 | TGTGCCAGCAGCTTGGAGGGTTTTCGCCAGACCCAGTACTTC | CASSLEGFRQTQYF
TRBD1 | TRBJ1-6 | once | TRBV12-3/TRBV12-4 | TGTGCCAGCAGTTTGAAGGGGGCCCAAGGATCCGCACCCCTCCACTTT | CASSLKGAQGSAPLHF
- | TRBJ1-5 | - | TRBV20-1 | TGCAGTGCTAGTGAGACAGGTGTGGGCAATCAGCCCCAGCATTTT | CSASETGVGNQPQHF
TRBD1 | TRBJ1-1 | few | TRBV12-3/TRBV12-4 | TGTGCCAGCAGGGGACAGGGGCGTCTGAACACTGAAGCTTTCTTT | CASRGQGRLNTEAFF
TRBD1 | TRBJ1-5 | - | TRBV12-3/TRBV12-4 | TGTGCCAGCAGTACCTGGACAGGGGGTCAGCCCCAGCATTTT | CASSTWTGGQPQHF
- | TRBJ2-3 | - | TRBV20-1 | TGCAGTGCTAGACTAAAAGGACCTCTAATCACAGATACGCAGTATTTT | CSARLKGPLITDTQYF
- | TRBJ2-1 | once | TRBV3-1 | TGTGCCAGCAGCCAAGGGACCCTCGTCTATGAGCAGTTCTTC | CASSQGTLVYEQFF
- | TRBJ2-7 | - | TRBV29-1 | TGCAGCGTTGGCTCCATGCTAGCCGGCCGACTCGGAATCGAGCAGTACTTC | CSVGSMLAGRLGIEQYF
- | TRBJ2-1 | few | TRBV6-6 | TGTGCCAGCAGAACGAGGGGGTACAATGAGCAGTTCTTC | CASRTRGYNEQFF
- | TRBJ2-6 | - | TRBV4-3 | TGCGCCAGCAGCCAAGGGTTTACGGGGGTTGGGGCCAACGTCCTGACTTTC | CASSQGFTGVGANVLTF
TRBD2 | TRBJ2-1 | once | TRBV10-2 | TGCGCCAGCCTGAGCGGGGGGGCCGTCTCCTACAATGAGCAGTTCTTC | CASLSGGAVSYNEQFF
- | TRBJ1-2 | - | TRBV5-1 | TGCGCCAGCAGCTTCTTGAGTAACTATGGCTACACCTTC | CASSFLSNYGYTF
TRBD2 | TRBJ2-2 | - | TRBV4-2 | TGTGCCAGCAGGACGGGGGGTACGAACACCGGGGAGCTGTTTTTT | CASRTGGTNTGELFF
- | TRBJ1-3 | few | TRBV24-1 | TGTGCCACCAGTCCGGGAGGGCCTGGAAACACCATATATTTT | CATSPGGPGNTIYF
TRBD2 | TRBJ2-5 | few | TRBV24-1 | TGTGCCACCAGTGATATCGAGTCGGGGGGTGGCGAGACCCAGTACTTC | CATSDIESGGGETQYF
TRBD1 | TRBJ2-5 | many | TRBV5-1 | TGTGCCAGCAGCTTTGGACAGGCCCAAGAGACCCAGTACTTC | CASSFGQAQETQYF
TRBD1 | TRBJ2-7 | - | TRBV5-6 | TGTGCCAGCAGCTTTTTCGGGACAGGGAAGAACGAGCAGTACTTC | CASSFFGTGKNEQYF
- | TRBJ1-1 | few | TRBV5-1 | TGCGCCAGCAGCTTGGACCAGGCCGACACTGAAGCTTTCTTT | CASSLDQADTEAFF
- | TRBJ2-5 | - | TRBV5-1 | TGCGCCAGCAGCCCTCGAGGGCGGCAACAAGAGACCCAGTACTTC | CASSPRGRQQETQYF
TRBD1 | TRBJ2-3 | few | TRBV30 | TGTGCCTGGAGTTCCCAGACGAGGGGGCGTAAAGATACGCAGTATTTT | CAWSSQTRGRKDTQYF
TRBD2 | TRBJ2-2 | - | TRBV11-2 | TGTGCCAGCAGCTTTCTCGGCGGCACTAGCGGGTTCACCGGGGAGCTGTTTTTT | CASSFLGGTSGFTGELFF
TRBD2 | TRBJ2-2 | - | TRBV29-1 | TGCAGCGTTGGAGTCGTAGCGGGGGAGAACACCGGGGAGCTGTTTTTT | CSVGVVAGENTGELFF
- | TRBJ1-2 | - | TRBV15 | TGTGCCACCAGCCGGGGGGCCCTGGACTATGGCTACACCTTC | CATSRGALDYGYTF
- | TRBJ2-1 | - | TRBV2 | TGTGCCAGCAGCGGCCACTCCTACAATGAGCAGTTCTTC | CASSGHSYNEQFF
- | TRBJ1-1 | few | TRBV10-3 | TGTGCCATCAGTGATCCCGTTGGCGGAGGAGGTGAAGCTTTCTTT | CAISDPVGGGGEAFF
TRBD2 | TRBJ2-1 | - | TRBV15 | TGTGCCACCAGCAGAGATCAAGCGGGGTTTTACAATGAGCAGTTCTTC | CATSRDQAGFYNEQFF
- | TRBJ1-5 | - | TRBV3-1 | TGTGCCAGCAGCCAGTCCAGAGCGGACCAGCCCCAGCATTTT | CASSQSRADQPQHF
TRBD2 | TRBJ2-3 | - | TRBV4-1 | TGCGCCAGCAGCCAAGGGGAGCGGGGGGGTAGCACAGATACGCAGTATTTT | CASSQGERGGSTDTQYF
- | TRBJ2-7 | - | TRBV20-1 | TGCAGTGCTTCAGACAGACGCAGCTCCTACGAGCAGTACTTC | CSASDRRSSYEQYF
- | TRBJ2-1 | few | TRBV5-1 | TGCGCCAGCAGCTTGGTTGGGACTTCGGCGAGGAATGAGCAGTTCTTC | CASSLVGTSARNEQFF
- | TRBJ2-2 | few | TRBV7-3 | TGTGCCAGCAGCTTAACTGCAGGCCTCCCCGGGGAGCTGTTTTTT | CASSLTAGLPGELFF
- | TRBJ2-4 | once | TRBV20-1 | TGCAGTGCTAGAGGTGGGGGGACTGGTCGTCAAAACATTCAGTACTTC | CSARGGGTGRQNIQYF
- | TRBJ1-2 | - | TRBV5-6 | TGTGCCAGCAGCCCCCGGGGTCGCGTATATGGCTACACCTTC | CASSPRGRVYGYTF
- | TRBJ2-3 | - | TRBV4-1 | TGCGCCAGCAGCCAAAGGAGAAGGGGCCCACGACATACGCAGTATTTT | CASSQRRRGPRHTQYF
- | TRBJ1-4 | - | TRBV5-1 | TGCGCCAGCAGCGCCGGGGGAAGATCTAATGAAAAACTGTTTTTT | CASSAGGRSNEKLFF
TRBD2 | TRBJ2-3 | - | TRBV20-1 | TGCAGTGCTAGGGAGCGGGGGGGAAATCAGGGTGGTACGCAGTATTTT | CSARERGGNQGGTQYF
- | TRBJ2-1 | few | TRBV21-1 | TGTGCCAGCAGCAAAGCGCTGACTAGCGGGTCTCCCTCCTACAATGAGCAGTTCTTC | CASSKALTSGSPSYNEQFF
- | TRBJ2-7 | - | TRBV28 | TGTGCCAGCAGTCCATCCTGGGACGAGCAGTACTTC | CASSPSWDEQYF
- | TRBJ2-7 | few | TRBV7-9 | TGTGCCAGCAGCCGACGGACGGGCTACGAGCAGTACTTC | CASSRRTGYEQYF
- | TRBJ2-1 | few | TRBV5-6 | TGTGCCAGCAGCTTAGGTCTGGGGTACTCCTACAATGAGCAGTTCTTC | CASSLGLGYSYNEQFF
TRBD1 | TRBJ1-2 | - | TRBV20-1 | TGCAGTGCATCGATTGGGACAGGGGATGGCTACACCTTC | CSASIGTGDGYTF
- | TRBJ2-7 | - | TRBV28 | TGTGCCAGCACTCGCAGTGGACTTATTTCTGCCTCCTACGAGCAGTACTTC | CASTRSGLISASYEQYF
- | TRBJ2-3 | - | TRBV7-2 | TGTGCCAGCAGCTTAAGAAAGCCGGGGGCAGATACGCAGTATTTT | CASSLRKPGADTQYF
- | TRBJ1-1 | few | TRBV12-3/TRBV12-4 | TGTGCCAGCAGCCAAAAGCCCCTGCGGGACACTGAAGCTTTCTTT | CASSQKPLRDTEAFF
- | TRBJ2-7 | - | TRBV29-1 | TGCAGCGTTGGTCCTTTCCCCGGCGAGCAGTACTTC | CSVGPFPGEQYF
- | TRBJ1-1 | - | TRBV28 | TGTGCCAGCAGTTTATCCACAGGGATTGAAGCTTTCTTT | CASSLSTGIEAFF
TRBD2 | TRBJ2-3 | - | TRBV4-2 | TGTGCCAGCAGCCAAGATGGACTAGTAGGAGATACGCAGTATTTT | CASSQDGLVGDTQYF
- | TRBJ2-7 | - | TRBV29-1 | TGCAGCGTCCCGGTTTGTAGTGGGTTCCACGAGCAGTACTTC | CSVPVCSGFHEQYF
TRBD2 | TRBJ2-7 | few | TRBV10-2 | TGCGCCAGCAGTGAGTCGATGGAAGCGGGGGAGACCTACGAGCAGTACTTC | CASSESMEAGETYEQYF